One sample yielded the 15 T cell receptor beta chains listed below, sequenced in a study of cytomegalovirus exposure and HLA in healthy donors. The PCR had 60 Vbeta and 13 Jbeta primers. TCRdb keeps only in-frame clones here, not all; method: immunoSEQ multiplex PCR. The repertoire includes roughly 160,000 clones, approximately 84% of them detected once, and around 3.1% sits in the top ten. The sample comprised PBMCs. All receptors derive from a woman aged 45-60 years in good health and CMV-seropositive.

The CDR3 here is CASNERGTDYGYTF. The CDR3, as DNA: TGTGCCAGCAACGAGAGGGGGACAGACTATGGCTACACCTTC. The V gene is TRBV6-6, the J gene TRBJ1-2, with 7 bases fitting TRBD1. The J segment lost 3 bases and the V segment lost 7 bases, leaving 8 bases of the junction unmatched. The CDR3 has 14 residues. Germline CDR1 reads MNHNY; CDR2 reads SVGAGI (reference sequence).

About this clone itself: The junction departs from the called germline gene at one end, perhaps through a read error. This chain joins TRBV7-7 and TRBJ2-2; 8 bases align to TRBD1. Looked up from germline, CDR1 is SSHAT and CDR2 is FNYEAQ (reference sequence). This CDR3 has 16 amino acids. DNA for the CDR3: TGTGCTAGCAGCCTTTTTCAGGGGGCCTCGACCGGGGAGCTGTTTTTT. Its protein product is CASSLFQGASTGELFF. Combining the CDR3 with reference TRBV7-7 and TRBJ2-2 gives the whole variable domain GAGVSQSPRYKVTKRGQDVTLRCDPISSHATLYWYQQALGQGPEFLTYFNYEAQPDKSGLPSDRFSAERPEGSISTLTIQRTEQRDSAMYRCASSLFQGASTGELFFGEGSRLTVL.

This clone was counted between two and nine times. The chain combines TRBV5-4 with TRBJ2-3; 10 bases map to TRBD2. Looked up from germline, CDR1 is SGHNT and CDR2 is YYREEE (reference sequence). Germline trimming cut 0 bases from V and 2 bases from J; bases unmatched to any gene: 3. This CDR3 is built from 16 residues. The CDR3: CASSLDLAGATDTQYF. CDR3 in DNA: TGTGCCAGCAGCTTGGATCTAGCGGGGGCCACAGATACGCAGTATTTT.

The chain links TRBV19 to TRBJ2-7, with D unclear. From germline, CDR1 is LNHDA and CDR2 SQIVND (reference sequence). CDR3 size: 11 residues. Trimming removed 4 bases at V and 6 bases at J, with 7 bases between. This CDR3 is CASSTAAEQYF. The CDR3 DNA reads as TGTGCCAGTAGTACCGCGGCCGAGCAGTACTTC.

The V and J genes are TRBV7-2 and TRBJ2-5; TRBD1 agrees at 7 bases. With 5 bases clipped from V and 1 base from J, the junction kept 4 bases outside the gene matches. The germline gives CDR1 SGHTA, CDR2 FQGNSA. The CDR3 consists of 14 residues. CDR3 coding DNA: TGTGCCAGCAGCCCAGGGGGACGCCAAGAGACCCAGTACTTC. This sequence encodes CASSPGGRQETQYF.

The chain combines TRBV14 with TRBJ2-2; 8 bases map to TRBD2. Per germline, CDR1 SGHDN and CDR2 FVKESK. Trimming at V came to 10 bases and at J to 2 bases, leaving 9 bases not matched to a gene. The CDR3 contains 15 residues. Written as DNA, the CDR3 is TGTGCCACCTCGGTAGCGGGGACAAACACCGGGGAGCTGTTTTTT. Translating gives CATSVAGTNTGELFF. Combining the CDR3 with reference TRBV14 and TRBJ2-2 gives the whole variable domain EAGVTQFPSHSVIEKGQTVTLRCDPISGHDNLYWYRRVMGKEIKFLLHFVKESKQDESGMPNNRFLAERTGGTYSTLKVQPAELEDSGVYFCATSVAGTNTGELFFGEGSRLTVL.

The chain couples TRBV6-5 to TRBJ2-3; D is ambiguous. This CDR3 has 15 residues. Germline V CDR1 and CDR2: MNHEY, SVGAGI. Deletions cut 6 bases from V and 2 bases from J, with 15 bases between. The CDR3 sequence: CASSPRKENTDTQYF. DNA of the CDR3: TGTGCCAGCAGCCCCCGAAAGGAGAACACAGATACGCAGTATTTT.

This clone was recorded only once. The chain couples TRBV5-1 to TRBJ2-1; 11 nucleotides agree with TRBD2. V lost 6 bases, J lost 0 bases, and 5 bases stayed unmatched. The CDR3 consists of 16 residues. In germline, CDR1 is SGHRS, CDR2 YFSETQ. CDR3 sequence reads: CASKTSGRSSYNEQFF. The DNA for the CDR3 is TGCGCCAGCAAAACTAGCGGGAGAAGCTCCTACAATGAGCAGTTCTTC.

This clone was picked up a small number of times. J is TRBJ2-1 and V is TRBV5-4; D perhaps matches TRBD1 (6 bases). The CDR3 extends over 15 amino acids. CDR1 is SGHNT and CDR2 is YYREEE in the germline V gene (reference sequence). V was clipped by 1 base and J by 0 bases, with 8 bases between them. This chain's CDR3 is CASSLTGNSYNEQFF. The CDR3 nucleotides are TGTGCCAGCAGCTTGACAGGGAACTCCTACAATGAGCAGTTCTTC. Variable domain in full (rest from reference TRBV5-4 and TRBJ2-1): ETGVTQSPTHLIKTRGQQVTLRCSSQSGHNTVSWYQQALGQGPQFIFQYYREEENGRGNFPPRFSGLQFPNYSSELNVNALELDDSALYLCASSLTGNSYNEQFFGPGTRLTVL.

In its sample, this clone was seen a few times. The rearrangement links TRBV7-9 to TRBJ1-6, with D maybe TRBD1 (5 bases). Germline V gene lookup returns CDR1 SEHNR and CDR2 FQNEAQ (reference sequence). The V end was cut by 1 base, the J end by 9 bases, with 13 bases between. The CDR3 runs 15 residues. In DNA form, the CDR3 reads TGTGCCAGCAGCTTAGTGGTAGGGAGGGGTTCACCCCTCCACTTT. Encoded protein: CASSLVVGRGSPLHF.

The chain has TRBV11-3 and TRBJ1-4; 10 bases are shared with TRBD1. After removal of 5 bases from V and 0 bases from J, the junction contained 3 bases not matched to a gene. The germline CDR1 and CDR2 sequences are SGHNT and YENEEA. The CDR3 is made up of 16 amino acids. The CDR3 here is CASSRDRGATNEKLFF. CDR3 nucleotide sequence: TGTGCCAGCAGCCGGGACAGGGGAGCAACTAATGAAAAACTGTTTTTT. The full variable domain, rest sourced from reference TRBV11-3 and TRBJ1-4, is EAGVVQSPRYKIIEKKQPVAFWCNPISGHNTLYWYLQNLGQGPELLIRYENEEAVDDSQLPKDRFSAERLKGVDSTLKIQPAELGDSAVYLCASSRDRGATNEKLFFGSGTQLSVL.

This sequence joins TRBV6-6 and TRBJ2-5, with D hard to call. Looked up from germline, CDR1 is MNHNY and CDR2 is SVGAGI (reference sequence). This CDR3 is built from 13 residues. Between the trimmed V and J ends, which lost 2 bases and 5 bases, there was a span of 9 bases. Here the CDR3 reads CASSYRPRETQYF. For the CDR3, the DNA is TGTGCCAGCAGTTACCGGCCGAGGGAGACCCAGTACTTC.

This chain links TRBV5-4 with TRBJ1-1, with D uncertain. Trimming stripped 2 bases from V and 1 base from J, with 9 bases between. Germline loops: CDR1 SGHNT, CDR2 YYREEE (reference sequence). CDR3 length: 14 residues. The CDR3 coding sequence is TGTGCCAGCAGCTTTCGGGATACGAACACTGAAGCTTTCTTT. Amino acids: CASSFRDTNTEAFF.

The genes are TRBV21-1 and TRBJ2-7; TRBD1, the D gene given by the table, was not confirmed from the DNA. TRBV21-1 is a listed pseudogene. The CDR3 length is 15 residues. The CDR3 DNA sequence: TGTGCCAGCAGCAATAGGGACAGGGGGTCCTACGAGCAGTACTTC. Translation: CASSNRDRGSYEQYF.

This chain connects TRBV7-9 to TRBJ1-2; D call uncertain. The V gene's germline CDR1 is SEHNR and CDR2 FQNEAQ (reference sequence). Trimming removed 2 bases at V and 8 bases at J, with 15 bases between. This CDR3 is built from 14 residues. The CDR3 spells CASSLWEGVVGYTF. The DNA of the CDR3 is TGTGCCAGCAGCTTATGGGAGGGTGTCGTCGGCTACACCTTC.